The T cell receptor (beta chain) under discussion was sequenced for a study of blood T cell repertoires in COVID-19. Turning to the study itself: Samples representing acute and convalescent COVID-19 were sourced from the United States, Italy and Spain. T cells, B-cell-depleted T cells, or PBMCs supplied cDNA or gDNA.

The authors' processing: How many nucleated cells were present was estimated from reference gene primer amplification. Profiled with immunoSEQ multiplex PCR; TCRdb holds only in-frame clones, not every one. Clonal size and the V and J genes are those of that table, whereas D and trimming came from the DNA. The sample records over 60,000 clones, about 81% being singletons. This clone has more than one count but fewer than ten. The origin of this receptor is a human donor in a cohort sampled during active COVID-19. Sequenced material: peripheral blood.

Here the CDR3 reads CAIRTDRATEAFF. The CDR3 nucleotides are TGTGCCATCAGGACGGACAGGGCTACTGAAGCTTTCTTT. The chain couples TRBV10-3 to TRBJ1-1, with TRBD1 identical over 8 bases. From germline, CDR1 is ENHRY and CDR2 SYGVKD. CDR3 length equals 13 residues. Trimming removed 6 bases from V and 5 bases from J; junction bases left unmatched: 5.